The clone carrying this T cell receptor (beta chain) was picked up a small number of times. Libraries of TCR beta came from quantitative 5'-RACE with molecular barcodes. In TCRdb, the 5' RACE reads were re-called with MiXCR into one record per CDR3 protein. The repertoire holds 150,000 to 200,000 distinct CDR3 sequences, with 13% as singletons. The data were obtained in a study of CD8 T cells in ankylosing spondylitis. Looked up from germline, CDR1 is SGHNT and CDR2 is YYREEE (reference sequence). This CDR3 spans 18 amino acids. V trimming: 2 bases; J trimming: 2 bases; junction bases outside the gene matches: 10.

The TCR originated in a female donor with ankylosing spondylitis or in good health (not recorded which). The chain joins TRBV5-4 to TRBJ2-7, with TRBD2 matching 13 bases. The sample was blood, either unsorted or a sorted T cell fraction (not recorded which). The CDR3 here is CASSFPTETSGRAYEQYF. CDR3 sequence (DNA): TGTGCCAGCAGCTTCCCGACTGAAACTAGCGGGAGGGCCTACGAGCAGTACTTC.